One T cell receptor beta chain is described in this entry. The entry originates in a study of blood T cell repertoires in COVID-19. Study-wide context: Samples taken during acute and convalescent COVID-19 were collected in the United States, Italy and Spain. From T cells, B-cell-depleted T cells, or PBMCs came the material, which was cDNA or gDNA.

Profiling relied on immunoSEQ multiplex PCR, and the TCRdb table lists in-frame clones only, not all of them. The sample holds some 110,000 clones, approximately 80% seen once. The CDR3 consists of 13 residues. Per the germline V gene, CDR1 is MDHEN and CDR2 is SYDVKM. The V gene lost 3 bases and the J gene lost 6 bases, with 6 bases spanning the gap. The genes are TRBV28 and TRBJ1-6; D not resolved. The TCR was taken from a man aged 70-80 years with acute or convalescent COVID-19. The sequenced sample was peripheral blood. CDR3 amino acids: CASSFNVNSPLHF. The DNA for the CDR3 is TGTGCCAGCAGTTTCAATGTTAATTCACCCCTCCACTTT.